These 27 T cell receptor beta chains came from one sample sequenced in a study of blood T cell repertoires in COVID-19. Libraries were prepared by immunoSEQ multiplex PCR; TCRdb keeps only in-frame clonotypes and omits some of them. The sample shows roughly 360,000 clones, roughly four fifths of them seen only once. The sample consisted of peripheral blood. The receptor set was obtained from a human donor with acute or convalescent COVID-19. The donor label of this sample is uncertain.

The DNA of the CDR3 is TGTGCCTGGGGGGGCTATATGACCTACAATGAGCAGTTCTTC. Residues: CAWGGYMTYNEQFF. The chain joins TRBV30 to TRBJ2-1; D may be TRBD1 (6 bases). This CDR3 is 14 amino acids long. In germline, CDR1 is GTSNPN, CDR2 SVGIG (reference sequence). The ends were cut back, 5 bases at V and 2 bases at J, with 13 bases in the middle.

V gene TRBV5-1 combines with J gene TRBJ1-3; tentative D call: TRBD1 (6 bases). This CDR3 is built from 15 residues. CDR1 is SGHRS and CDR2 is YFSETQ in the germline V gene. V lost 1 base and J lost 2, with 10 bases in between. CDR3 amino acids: CASSLTGSAGNTIYF. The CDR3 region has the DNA TGCGCCAGCAGCTTGACAGGGTCGGCTGGAAACACCATATATTTT.

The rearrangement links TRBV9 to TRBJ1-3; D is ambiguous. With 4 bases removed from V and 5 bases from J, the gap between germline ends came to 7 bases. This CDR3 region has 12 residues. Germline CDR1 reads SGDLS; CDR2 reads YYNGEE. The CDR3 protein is CASSPRRNTIYF. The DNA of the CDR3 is TGTGCCAGCAGCCCTAGGAGAAACACCATATATTTT.

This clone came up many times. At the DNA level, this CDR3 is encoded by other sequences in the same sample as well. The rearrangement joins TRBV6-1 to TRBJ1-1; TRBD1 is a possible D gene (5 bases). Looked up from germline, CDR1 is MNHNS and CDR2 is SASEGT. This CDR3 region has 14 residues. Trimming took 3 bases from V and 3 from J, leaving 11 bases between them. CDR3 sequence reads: CASSDPGRYTEAFF. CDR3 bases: TGTGCCAGCAGTGACCCAGGGAGGTACACTGAAGCTTTCTTT.

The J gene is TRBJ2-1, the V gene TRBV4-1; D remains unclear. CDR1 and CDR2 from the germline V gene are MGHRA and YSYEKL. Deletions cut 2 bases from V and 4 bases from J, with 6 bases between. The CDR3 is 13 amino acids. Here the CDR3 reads CASSQIVYNEQFF. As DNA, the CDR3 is TGCGCCAGCAGCCAAATCGTTTACAATGAGCAGTTCTTC.

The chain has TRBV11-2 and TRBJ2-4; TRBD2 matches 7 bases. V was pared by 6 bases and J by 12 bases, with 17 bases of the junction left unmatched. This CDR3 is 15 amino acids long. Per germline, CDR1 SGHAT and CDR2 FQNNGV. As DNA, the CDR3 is TGTGCCAGCAGTCCCACGCGGCTTATAGCGGGCGCTCAGTACTTC. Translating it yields CASSPTRLIAGAQYF.

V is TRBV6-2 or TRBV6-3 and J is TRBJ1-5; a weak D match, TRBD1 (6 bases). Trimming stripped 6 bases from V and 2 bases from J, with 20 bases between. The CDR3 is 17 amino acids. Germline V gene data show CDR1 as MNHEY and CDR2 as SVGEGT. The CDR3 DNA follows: TGTGCCAGCAGCTCCGGCGTAACAGGGATTCGCAATCAGCCCCAGCATTTT. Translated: CASSSGVTGIRNQPQHF.

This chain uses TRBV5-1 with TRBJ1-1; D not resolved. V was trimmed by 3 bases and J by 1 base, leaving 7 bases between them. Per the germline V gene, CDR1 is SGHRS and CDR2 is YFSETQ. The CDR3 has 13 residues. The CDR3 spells CASSSPGNTEAFF. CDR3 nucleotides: TGCGCCAGCAGCTCCCCAGGGAACACTGAAGCTTTCTTT.

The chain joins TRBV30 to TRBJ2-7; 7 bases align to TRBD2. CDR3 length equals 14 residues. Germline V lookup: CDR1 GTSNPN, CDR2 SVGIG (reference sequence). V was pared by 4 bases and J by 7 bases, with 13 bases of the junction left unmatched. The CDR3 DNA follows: TGTGCCTGGAACCCTAGCGGCGGAGGAGGGGAGCAGTACTTC. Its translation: CAWNPSGGGGEQYF.

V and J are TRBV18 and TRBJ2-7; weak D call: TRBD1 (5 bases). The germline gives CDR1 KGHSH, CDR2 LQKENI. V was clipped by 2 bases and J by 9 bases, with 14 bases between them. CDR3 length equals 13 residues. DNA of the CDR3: TGTGCCAGCTCACCAGGACCGCAGGGTTCGCAGTACTTC. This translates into CASSPGPQGSQYF.

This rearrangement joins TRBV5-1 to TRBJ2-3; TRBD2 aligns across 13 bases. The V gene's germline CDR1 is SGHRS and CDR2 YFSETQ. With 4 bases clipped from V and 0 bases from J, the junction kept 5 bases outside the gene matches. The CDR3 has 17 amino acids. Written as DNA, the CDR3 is TGCGCCAGCAGCCGGGGACTAGCGGGATCTAGCACAGATACGCAGTATTTT. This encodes CASSRGLAGSSTDTQYF.

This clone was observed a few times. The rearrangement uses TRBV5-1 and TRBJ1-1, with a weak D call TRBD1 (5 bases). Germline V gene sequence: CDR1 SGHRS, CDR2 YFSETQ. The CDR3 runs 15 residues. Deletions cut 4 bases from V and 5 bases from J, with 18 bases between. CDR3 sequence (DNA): TGCGCCAGCAGCGCGGGGATGGGGCAGGTGACTGAAGCTTTCTTT. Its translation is CASSAGMGQVTEAFF.

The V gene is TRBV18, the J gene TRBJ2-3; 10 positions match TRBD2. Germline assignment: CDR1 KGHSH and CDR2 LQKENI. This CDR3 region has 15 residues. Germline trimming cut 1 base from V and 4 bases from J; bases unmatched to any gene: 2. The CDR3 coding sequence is TGTGCCAGCTCACCACGGACTAGCGGAGCAGATACGCAGTATTTT. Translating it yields CASSPRTSGADTQYF. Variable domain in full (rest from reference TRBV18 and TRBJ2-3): NAGVMQNPRHLVRRRGQEARLRCSPMKGHSHVYWYRQLPEEGLKFMVYLQKENIIDESGMPKERFSAEFPKEGPSILRIQQVVRGDSAAYFCASSPRTSGADTQYFGPGTRLTVL.

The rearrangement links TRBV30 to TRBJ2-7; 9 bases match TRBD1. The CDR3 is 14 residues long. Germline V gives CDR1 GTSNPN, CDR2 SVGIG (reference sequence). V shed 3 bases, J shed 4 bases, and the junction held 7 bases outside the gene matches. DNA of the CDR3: TGTGCCTGGAGGGGGGGGACAGGGAAATACGAGCAGTACTTC. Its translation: CAWRGGTGKYEQYF.

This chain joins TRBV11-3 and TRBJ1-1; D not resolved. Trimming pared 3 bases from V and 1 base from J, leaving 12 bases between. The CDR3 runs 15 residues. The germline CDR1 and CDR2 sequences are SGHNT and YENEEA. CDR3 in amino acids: CASSFPAGENTEAFF. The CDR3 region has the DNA TGTGCCAGCAGCTTTCCTGCCGGGGAGAACACTGAAGCTTTCTTT.

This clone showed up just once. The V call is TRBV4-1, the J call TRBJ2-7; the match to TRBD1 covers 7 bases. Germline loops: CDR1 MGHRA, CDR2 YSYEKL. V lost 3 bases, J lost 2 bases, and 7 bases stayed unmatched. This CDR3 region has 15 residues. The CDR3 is CASSHPGTATYEQYF. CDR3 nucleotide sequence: TGCGCCAGCAGCCATCCCGGGACAGCCACCTACGAGCAGTACTTC.

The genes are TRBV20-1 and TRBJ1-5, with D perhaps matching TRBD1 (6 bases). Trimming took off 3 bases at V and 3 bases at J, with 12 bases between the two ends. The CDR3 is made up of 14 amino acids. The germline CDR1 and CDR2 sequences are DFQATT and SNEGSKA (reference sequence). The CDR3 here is CSASPGQLNQPQHF. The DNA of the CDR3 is TGCAGTGCTAGTCCCGGACAGCTCAATCAGCCCCAGCATTTT.

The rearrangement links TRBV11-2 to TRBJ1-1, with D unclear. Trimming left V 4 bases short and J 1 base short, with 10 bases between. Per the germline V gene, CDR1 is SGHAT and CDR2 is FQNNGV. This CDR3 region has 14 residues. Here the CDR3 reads CASSSRRGNTEAFF. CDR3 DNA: TGTGCCAGCAGCTCTCGGCGGGGGAACACTGAAGCTTTCTTT.

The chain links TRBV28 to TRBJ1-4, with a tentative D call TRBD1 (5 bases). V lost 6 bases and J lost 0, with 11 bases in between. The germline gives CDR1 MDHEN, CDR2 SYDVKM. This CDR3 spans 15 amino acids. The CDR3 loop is CASRLGGATNEKLFF. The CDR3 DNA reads TGTGCCAGCAGGTTGGGGGGGGCAACTAATGAAAAACTGTTTTTT.

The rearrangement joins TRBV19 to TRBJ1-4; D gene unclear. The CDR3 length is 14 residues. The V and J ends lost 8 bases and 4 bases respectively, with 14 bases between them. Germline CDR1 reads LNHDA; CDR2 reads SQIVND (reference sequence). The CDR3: CASSRTGYNEKLFF. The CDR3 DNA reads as TGTGCCAGTTCTCGGACTGGCTATAATGAAAAACTGTTTTTT.

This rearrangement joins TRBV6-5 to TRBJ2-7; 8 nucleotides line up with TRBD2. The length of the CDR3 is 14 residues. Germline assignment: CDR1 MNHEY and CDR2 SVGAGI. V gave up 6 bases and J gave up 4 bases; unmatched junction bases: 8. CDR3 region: CASRRDAGGYEQYF. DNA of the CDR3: TGTGCCAGCAGGCGGGACGCGGGGGGTTACGAGCAGTACTTC.

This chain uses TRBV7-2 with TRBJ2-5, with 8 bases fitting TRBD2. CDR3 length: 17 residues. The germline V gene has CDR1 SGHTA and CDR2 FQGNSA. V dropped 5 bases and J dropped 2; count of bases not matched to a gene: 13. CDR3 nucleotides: TGTGCCAGCAGCCCCGGACTAGCAGTTTGGACGCAAGAGACCCAGTACTTC. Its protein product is CASSPGLAVWTQETQYF.

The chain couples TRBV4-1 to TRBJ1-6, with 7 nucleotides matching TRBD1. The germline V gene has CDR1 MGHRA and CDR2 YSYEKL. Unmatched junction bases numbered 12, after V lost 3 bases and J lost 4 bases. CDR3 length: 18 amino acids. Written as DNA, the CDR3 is TGCGCCAGCAGCCATTCCCCCCAGGCAGGGGGTTATAATTCACCCCTCCACTTT. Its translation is CASSHSPQAGGYNSPLHF.

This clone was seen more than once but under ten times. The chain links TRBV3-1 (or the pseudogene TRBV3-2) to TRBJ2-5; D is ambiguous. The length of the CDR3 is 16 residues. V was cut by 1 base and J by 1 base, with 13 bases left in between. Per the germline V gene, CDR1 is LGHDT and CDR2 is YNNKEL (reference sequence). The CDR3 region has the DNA TGTGCCAGCAGCCAAGGGGTCGCCTCTAGCCAAGAGACCCAGTACTTC. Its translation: CASSQGVASSQETQYF.

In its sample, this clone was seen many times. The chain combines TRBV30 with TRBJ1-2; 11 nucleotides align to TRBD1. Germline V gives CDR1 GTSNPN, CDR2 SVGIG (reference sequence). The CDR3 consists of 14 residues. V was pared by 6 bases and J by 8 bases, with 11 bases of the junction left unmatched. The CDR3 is CACRAPGTGGGYTF. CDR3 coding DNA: TGTGCCTGCCGCGCACCCGGGACAGGGGGGGGCTACACCTTC.

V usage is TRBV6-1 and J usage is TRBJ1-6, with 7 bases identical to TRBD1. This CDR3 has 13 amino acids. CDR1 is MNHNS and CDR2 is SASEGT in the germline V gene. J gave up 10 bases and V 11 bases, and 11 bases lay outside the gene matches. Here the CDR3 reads CAGSTGRGSPLHF. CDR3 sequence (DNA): TGTGCCGGATCGACAGGGCGTGGGTCACCCCTCCACTTT.

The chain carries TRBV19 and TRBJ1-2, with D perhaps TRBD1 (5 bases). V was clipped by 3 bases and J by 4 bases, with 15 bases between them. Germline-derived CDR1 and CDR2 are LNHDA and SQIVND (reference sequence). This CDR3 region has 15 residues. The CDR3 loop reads CASSMVGLGIYGYTF. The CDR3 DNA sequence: TGTGCCAGTAGTATGGTGGGGCTTGGTATCTATGGCTACACCTTC.